The clone carrying this TCR beta chain was detected many times. Its antigen is still unknown. Patients between 18 and 65 years old had hyperthyroidism, newly diagnosed and lasting under 2 months. Cells are PBMCs isolated from about 10 ml of fresh blood. Germline CDR1 reads DFQATT; CDR2 reads SNEGSKA (reference sequence). V was pared by 6 bases and J by 1 base, with 24 bases between. The length of the CDR3 is 17 residues. This sample stems from a study of T cells in Graves' hyperthyroidism and ophthalmopathy. Study-wide results and limits: In the analysis, a 13 V-J model separated ophthalmopathy from stable hyperthyroidism.

Researchers took RNA transcripts and amplified the TCR beta CDR3 regions from them. HTBI primers drove first-round RT-PCR of the TCR CDR3. TCRdb redid the calling of the multiplex PCR reads with MiXCR, one entry per CDR3 protein. The table has 300,000 to 450,000 distinct CDR3 sequences, approximately 15% seen once; the top ten hold about a quarter. V and J are TRBV20-1 and TRBJ1-1; tentatively, D is TRBD1 (5 bases). This TCR derives from a woman between 18 and 29 years old with Graves' hyperthyroidism that later progressed to Graves' ophthalmopathy. Sequenced material: blood. The CDR3 bases are TGCAGTGCAACGCCTCTTTACAGGCTGGTGGGGAACACTGAAGCTTTCTTT. Its protein product is CSATPLYRLVGNTEAFF.